This T cell receptor (beta chain) is from a study of OX40 agonist ivuxolimab in advanced cancers. Findings and caveats of the study: Some nonresponders also had low normalized T-cell clonal expansion. Expanded peripheral T cells had an undetermined antigen specificity.

CDR1 and CDR2 from the germline V gene are SGHRS and YFSETQ. V was clipped by 1 base and J by 3 bases; unmatched bases: 7. CDR3 length equals 17 residues. As concerns this clone: Its specificity is not known.

Sequencing was performed with immunoSEQ multiplex PCR; in TCRdb, only in-frame clones are kept and a portion is missing. The sample has over 50,000 clones, approximately 88% seen once. This TCR came from an adult with an advanced solid tumor such as melanoma, head and neck, liver or kidney cancer. This chain links TRBV5-1 with TRBJ1-4; 9 bases line up with TRBD1. The material sequenced was CD4+ or CD8+ T cells sorted from blood, taken in a trial of the OX40 agonist ivuxolimab. The CDR3 region is CASSLWGQGRSNEKLFF. DNA of the CDR3: TGCGCCAGCAGCTTGTGGGGACAGGGTCGGTCTAATGAAAAACTGTTTTTT.